Sequencing of this TCR beta chain was carried out in a study of cytomegalovirus exposure and HLA in healthy donors. Regarding the study as a whole: TCR beta chains numbering more than 150 were designated cytomegalovirus-associated.

Only in-frame clones appear in the TCRdb table, and some are missing; sequencing was by immunoSEQ multiplex PCR. The table includes 70,000 to 75,000 clones, over 85% detected once. A word on this clone: Its target is not known.

Sequences were obtained from PBMCs. The clonotype originates from a man younger than 30 in good health and CMV-seropositive.

The CDR3 DNA is TGCAGCACGGACGGAGGAATAACAGATACGCAGTATTTT. This sequence encodes CSTDGGITDTQYF. This chain links TRBV29-1 with TRBJ2-3, with D possibly matching TRBD2 (5 bases). The CDR3 extends over 13 amino acids. The germline V gene has CDR1 SQVTM and CDR2 ANQGSEA. V was shortened by 8 bases and J by 3 bases, with 15 bases between the two germline ends.